This TCR beta chain was sequenced in a study of metastatic and nonmetastatic thyroid tumors. Looking at the study overall: Peripheral blood and tumor or nodule samples from malignant and benign thyroid patients were compared.

The CDR3 has 14 amino acids. CDR1 is KGHDR, CDR2 SFDVKD, per germline. Trimming stripped 2 bases from V and 3 bases from J, with 7 bases between. This clone was observed at least ten times. No antigen is known for it. The sample carries other DNA sequences with the same CDR3. The authors' processing: Across clinicopathological groups, CDR3 differences served as the basis for building a distant-metastasis classifier for papillary thyroid cancer. TCRdb reassembled clones from the PCR reads with MiXCR. TCRdb, not the authors, supplied the V and J calls. The sample has fewer than 55,000 clones, approximately 15% seen once; the top ten hold roughly 22%. Nobody among the patients had been given any treatment before thyroid surgery. General study points: Reports indicated that malignant thyroid tumors showed significantly higher TCR beta diversity than benign nodules did, in blood and tumor.

This chain connects TRBV24-1 to TRBJ2-1; D is ambiguous. The receptor's source is a female donor with papillary thyroid cancer or a benign thyroid nodule (not recorded which). Some clones in this sample may be carry-over from other donors' samples. Specimen: blood. CDR3 loop: CATSDWQNYNEQFF. DNA for the CDR3: TGTGCCACCAGTGATTGGCAAAACTACAATGAGCAGTTCTTC.